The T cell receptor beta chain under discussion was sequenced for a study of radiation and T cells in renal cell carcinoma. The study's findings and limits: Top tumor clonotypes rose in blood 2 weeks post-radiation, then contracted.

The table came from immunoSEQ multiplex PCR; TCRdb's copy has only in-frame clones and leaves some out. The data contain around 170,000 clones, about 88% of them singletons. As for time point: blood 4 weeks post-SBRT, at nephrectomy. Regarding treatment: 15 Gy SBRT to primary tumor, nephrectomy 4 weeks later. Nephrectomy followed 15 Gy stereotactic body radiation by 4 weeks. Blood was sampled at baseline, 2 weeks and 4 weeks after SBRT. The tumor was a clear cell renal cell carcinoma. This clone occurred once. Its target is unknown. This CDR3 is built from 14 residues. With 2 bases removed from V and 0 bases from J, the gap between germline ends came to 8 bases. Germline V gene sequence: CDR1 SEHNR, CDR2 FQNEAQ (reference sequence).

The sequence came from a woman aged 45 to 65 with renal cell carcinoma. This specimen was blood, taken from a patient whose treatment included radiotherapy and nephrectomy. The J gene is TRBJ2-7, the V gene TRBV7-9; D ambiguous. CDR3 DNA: TGTGCCAGCAGCTTAAACTGGAGCTCCTACGAGCAGTACTTC. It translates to CASSLNWSSYEQYF.